This entry lists 32 T cell receptor beta chains sequenced from one sample in a study of cytomegalovirus exposure and HLA in healthy donors. PCR involved 60 Vbeta and 13 Jbeta primers. Repertoires were generated with immunoSEQ multiplex PCR, while TCRdb's copy carries only in-frame clones and drops some. The table lists some 110,000 clones. The specimen was PBMCs. These receptors came from a man aged 35-49 years in good health and CMV-seropositive.

The gene calls are TRBV12-5 and TRBJ2-5; D is unclear. The CDR3 contains 14 residues. Trimming removed 6 bases from V and 3 bases from J, with 14 bases in between. The germline V gene has CDR1 LGHNT and CDR2 FRNRAP. This CDR3 reads CASGSPRIKETQYF. As DNA, the CDR3 is TGTGCTAGTGGCTCGCCGAGGATTAAAGAGACCCAGTACTTC.

The gene calls are TRBV7-9 and TRBJ2-3, with a tentative D call TRBD1 (6 bases). Trimming removed 2 bases at V and 2 bases at J, with 11 bases between. The CDR3 is 15 amino acids. Germline CDR1 and CDR2: SEHNR and FQNEAQ (reference sequence). CDR3 DNA sequence: TGTGCCAGCAGCTTAAAGGACAGCCCCACAGATACGCAGTATTTT. Amino acid sequence: CASSLKDSPTDTQYF.

This rearrangement joins TRBV10-3 to TRBJ2-2; TRBD1 matches at 8 bases. Per the germline V gene, CDR1 is ENHRY and CDR2 is SYGVKD. The trim removed 11 bases at V and 5 bases at J, leaving 7 bases unmatched. The CDR3 length is 13 residues. The CDR3 here is CAGAGGETGELFF. For the CDR3, the DNA is TGTGCCGGGGCAGGGGGCGAGACCGGGGAGCTGTTTTTT.

The chain has TRBV6-1 and TRBJ2-6; perhaps TRBD1 as D (6 bases). Germline V lookup: CDR1 MNHNS, CDR2 SASEGT. Deletions cut 4 bases from V and 0 bases from J, with 16 bases between. This CDR3 region has 18 residues. In DNA, the CDR3 is TGTGCCAGCAGTGTGGGGCCCGGGACAATCTCTGGGGCCAACGTCCTGACTTTC. Translation gives CASSVGPGTISGANVLTF.

The chain employs TRBV27 and TRBJ2-7, with 8 bases fitting TRBD1. The CDR3 covers 15 residues. The V gene end was trimmed by 5 bases and the J gene end by 1 base; junction bases not matched to a gene: 7. Germline V lookup: CDR1 MNHEY, CDR2 SMNVEV (reference sequence). Here the CDR3 reads CASSPGGRSSYEQYF. CDR3 DNA sequence: TGTGCCAGCAGTCCAGGGGGCAGGTCGTCCTACGAGCAGTACTTC.

The chain recombines TRBV27 with TRBJ2-7, with 9 bases identical to TRBD1. Looked up from germline, CDR1 is MNHEY and CDR2 is SMNVEV (reference sequence). CDR3 length: 15 amino acids. V shed 5 bases, J shed 3 bases, and the junction held 8 bases outside the gene matches. The CDR3 sequence is CASSLSDRGDYEQYF. The CDR3 bases are TGTGCCAGCAGTCTCTCGGACAGGGGAGACTACGAGCAGTACTTC.

The chain carries TRBV7-6 and TRBJ2-2; 10 bases are shared with TRBD1. V shed 5 bases and J 6 bases; nucleotides not matched to a gene: 6. The CDR3 runs to 15 residues. The germline gives CDR1 SGHVS, CDR2 FNYEAQ. In DNA, the CDR3 is TGTGCCAGCAGCAACCGGGACAGGGGTGCCGGGGAGCTGTTTTTT. Translation gives CASSNRDRGAGELFF.

The V call is TRBV27, the J call TRBJ1-1, with TRBD1 matching over 7 bases. This CDR3 has 14 residues. Germline loops: CDR1 MNHEY, CDR2 SMNVEV (reference sequence). V shed 5 bases and J 0 bases; nucleotides not matched to a gene: 3. CDR3 DNA: TGTGCCAGCAGTCAGGGACAGCTGAACACTGAAGCTTTCTTT. Amino acids: CASSQGQLNTEAFF.

With regard to this clone: Within the sample, other DNA sequences also encode this same CDR3. This chain joins TRBV25-1 and TRBJ2-5; 7 positions agree with TRBD2. Germline CDR1 and CDR2: MGHDK and SYGVNS. The CDR3 is 14 residues long. J gave up 1 base and V 3 bases, and 2 bases lay outside the gene matches. CDR3 sequence: CASSEGRVQETQYF. The CDR3 DNA follows: TGTGCCAGCAGTGAGGGGAGGGTCCAAGAGACCCAGTACTTC.

The gene calls are TRBV6-5 and TRBJ1-5; perhaps TRBD1 as D (6 bases). Germline values: CDR1 MNHEY, CDR2 SVGAGI. With 5 bases removed from V and 0 bases from J, the gap between germline ends came to 11 bases. CDR3 size: 15 residues. The CDR3 DNA is TGTGCCAGCAGTAGGACAGCTAATAGCAATCAGCCCCAGCATTTT. It specifies CASSRTANSNQPQHF.

CDR3 nucleotide sequence: TGTGCCAGCAGCCAGGACATGACTAGCCTTACCTACAATGAGCAGTTCTTC. Protein: CASSQDMTSLTYNEQFF. This chain uses TRBV4-2 with TRBJ2-1; the match to TRBD2 covers 7 bases. The CDR3 covers 17 residues. The ends lost 3 bases at V and 2 bases at J; junction bases unmatched: 10. Germline loops: CDR1 LGHNA, CDR2 YNFKEQ.

V gene TRBV6-5 combines with J gene TRBJ1-2; D is possibly TRBD1 (5 bases). There are 13 residues in the CDR3. The V end was cut by 4 bases, the J end by 8 bases, with 14 bases between. The germline V gene encodes CDR1 MNHEY and CDR2 SVGAGI. The CDR3: CASSSTHRSGYTF. CDR3 DNA sequence: TGTGCCAGCAGTTCCACGCACAGGAGCGGCTACACCTTC.

The rearrangement uses TRBV7-9 and TRBJ1-5; D uncertain. The CDR3 contains 13 residues. The V gene's germline CDR1 is SEHNR and CDR2 FQNEAQ (reference sequence). Between the trimmed V and J ends, which lost 4 bases and 6 bases, there was a span of 10 bases. The CDR3 DNA is TGTGCCAGCAGCTCAACCGTCAGTCAGCCCCAGCATTTT. Translating it yields CASSSTVSQPQHF.

V is TRBV5-1 and J is TRBJ2-2; 8 bases match TRBD2. CDR3 length equals 15 residues. CDR1 SGHRS and CDR2 YFSETQ come from the germline V gene. After removal of 0 bases from V and 5 bases from J, the junction contained 3 bases not matched to a gene. The CDR3 here is CASSLDSGITGELFF. Here the CDR3 DNA reads TGCGCCAGCAGCTTGGATAGCGGGATTACCGGGGAGCTGTTTTTT.

This rearrangement joins TRBV5-1 to TRBJ1-1; unclear D gene. The CDR3 contains 14 residues. Germline CDR1 SGHRS, CDR2 YFSETQ. Trimming removed 0 bases from V and 0 bases from J, with 6 bases in between. CDR3 sequence: CASSLAKLNTEAFF. CDR3 coding DNA: TGCGCCAGCAGCTTGGCCAAGCTGAACACTGAAGCTTTCTTT.

The genes are TRBV5-1 and TRBJ2-3, with TRBD1 as a possible D gene (6 bases). V was cut by 3 bases and J by 2 bases, with 13 bases left in between. CDR3 length: 15 amino acids. The germline V gene encodes CDR1 SGHRS and CDR2 YFSETQ. The CDR3 DNA sequence: TGCGCCAGCAGCTCCCGGGGACAAATCACAGATACGCAGTATTTT. Residues: CASSSRGQITDTQYF.

The chain recombines TRBV10-1 with TRBJ2-7; D remains unclear. Between the trimmed V and J ends, which lost 4 bases and 1 base, there was a span of 8 bases. In germline, CDR1 is WNHNN, CDR2 SYGVQD (reference sequence). This CDR3 has 13 amino acids. The CDR3 bases are TGCGCCAGCAGTGGGCCAGGTTCCTACGAGCAGTACTTC. This sequence encodes CASSGPGSYEQYF.

The chain carries TRBV27 and TRBJ2-2; 8 bases are shared with TRBD1. This CDR3 has 15 amino acids. V was clipped by 6 bases and J by 3 bases; unmatched bases: 6. Germline values: CDR1 MNHEY, CDR2 SMNVEV (reference sequence). CDR3 loop: CASRIGQGDTGELFF. DNA of the CDR3: TGTGCCAGCAGAATTGGACAGGGCGACACCGGGGAGCTGTTTTTT.

The chain couples TRBV10-1 to TRBJ2-3, with D maybe TRBD2 (5 bases). Trimming pared 0 bases from V and 0 bases from J, leaving 7 bases between. In germline, CDR1 is WNHNN, CDR2 SYGVQD (reference sequence). There are 15 residues in the CDR3. The CDR3 DNA reads as TGCGCCAGCAGTGAGTCGCTAGCTAGCACAGATACGCAGTATTTT. Its protein product is CASSESLASTDTQYF.

This chain connects TRBV28 to TRBJ2-3, with 9 bases lining up with TRBD2. The CDR3 is made up of 15 amino acids. Trimming cost V 7 bases and J 2 bases; bases outside gene matches: 7. Germline CDR1 and CDR2: MDHEN and SYDVKM. CDR3 DNA sequence: TGTGCCAGCACTGAAAGCGGGAGGCTCACAGATACGCAGTATTTT. Encoded protein: CASTESGRLTDTQYF. The entire variable domain, with the rest obtained from reference TRBV28 and TRBJ2-3, is as follows: DVKVTQSSRYLVKRTGEKVFLECVQDMDHENMFWYRQDPGLGLRLIYFSYDVKMKEKGDIPEGYSVSREKKERFSLILESASTNQTSMYLCASTESGRLTDTQYFGPGTRLTVL.

The V and J genes are TRBV4-3 and TRBJ1-3; D is perhaps TRBD1 (5 bases). This CDR3 is built from 16 residues. Trimming took 6 bases from V and 0 from J, leaving 15 bases between them. Per germline, CDR1 LGHNA and CDR2 YSLEER. DNA of the CDR3: TGCGCCAGCAGACCCCAGGGCGTTCGCTCTGGAAACACCATATATTTT. Its protein is CASRPQGVRSGNTIYF.

This chain links TRBV5-1 with TRBJ2-1; a weak D match, TRBD2 (6 bases). From germline, CDR1 is SGHRS and CDR2 YFSETQ. The CDR3 has 16 residues. Trimming pared 4 bases from V and 4 bases from J, leaving 18 bases between. In DNA, the CDR3 is TGCGCCAGCAGCGCCTTCCCGGGACTGACTTACAATGAGCAGTTCTTC. It translates to CASSAFPGLTYNEQFF.

The genes are TRBV7-6 and TRBJ1-1; D is perhaps TRBD1 (5 bases). The CDR3 totals 15 residues. V shed 5 bases and J shed 3 bases, with 16 bases lying between them. CDR1 and CDR2 (germline): SGHVS, FNYEAQ. CDR3 in amino acids: CASSLGGPGDTEAFF. CDR3 DNA sequence: TGTGCCAGCAGCCTAGGTGGTCCGGGGGACACTGAAGCTTTCTTT.

The CDR3 region is CASSYSGSYNEQFF. CDR3 sequence (DNA): TGTGCCAGCAGCTACTCGGGCTCCTACAATGAGCAGTTCTTC. The chain recombines TRBV13 with TRBJ2-1; D call uncertain. The V gene's germline CDR1 is PRHDT and CDR2 FYEKMQ (reference sequence). This CDR3 region has 14 residues. V gave up 4 bases and J gave up 0 bases, with 7 bases separating them.

This sequence joins TRBV7-3 and TRBJ2-3; 7 bases fit TRBD1. J lost 1 base, V lost 2 bases, and 9 bases had no gene match. The CDR3 totals 17 residues. Germline assignment: CDR1 SGHTA and CDR2 FQGTGA. CDR3 loop: CASSLFALGQGTDTQYF. CDR3 in DNA: TGTGCCAGCAGCTTATTCGCTCTCGGACAGGGCACAGATACGCAGTATTTT.

The chain employs TRBV11-3 and TRBJ2-7, with 9 bases aligning to TRBD1. The CDR3 sequence is 13 residues long. Germline V gene lookup returns CDR1 SGHNT and CDR2 YENEEA. The V and J ends lost 2 bases and 7 bases, in that order; junction bases with no gene match: 3. The chain's CDR3 is CASSLRQGGEQYF. DNA of the CDR3: TGTGCCAGCAGCTTAAGACAGGGGGGAGAGCAGTACTTC. Using reference TRBV11-3 and TRBJ2-7 for the parts outside the CDR3, the full variable domain is EAGVVQSPRYKIIEKKQPVAFWCNPISGHNTLYWYLQNLGQGPELLIRYENEEAVDDSQLPKDRFSAERLKGVDSTLKIQPAELGDSAVYLCASSLRQGGEQYFGPGTRLTVT.

The chain recombines TRBV9 with TRBJ2-1; 9 positions match TRBD1. CDR3 length: 15 amino acids. The junction had 8 bases not matched to a gene; V was cut back by 1 base and J by 9 bases. In germline, CDR1 is SGDLS, CDR2 YYNGEE. The CDR3 DNA follows: TGTGCCAGCAGCGTAACCTCCGGGACAGGGATTGAGCAGTTCTTC. The encoded protein is CASSVTSGTGIEQFF.

The chain carries TRBV5-8 and TRBJ2-2, with 10 nucleotides matching TRBD1. Germline V gives CDR1 SGHTS, CDR2 YDEGEE. Losses at the gene ends were 2 bases for V and 6 bases for J; bases not matched to a gene: 1. This CDR3 is 14 amino acids long. Here the CDR3 DNA reads TGTGCCAGCAGCTTTGGACAGGGGGCCGGGGAGCTGTTTTTT. It is translated as CASSFGQGAGELFF.

The chain combines TRBV7-9 with TRBJ2-3, with 11 bases matching TRBD1. The CDR3 contains 19 residues. J lost 1 base, V lost 1 base, and 10 bases had no gene match. The germline gives CDR1 SEHNR, CDR2 FQNEAQ (reference sequence). CDR3 in DNA: TGTGCCAGCAGCTTAGACGGACAGGGGGCGACTAGGGGCACAGATACGCAGTATTTT. The encoded protein is CASSLDGQGATRGTDTQYF.

The chain links TRBV30 to TRBJ2-7; D is possibly TRBD2 (6 bases). Per the germline V gene, CDR1 is GTSNPN and CDR2 is SVGIG (reference sequence). V was pared by 0 bases and J by 7 bases, with 13 bases between. The CDR3 length is 13 residues. This chain's CDR3 is CAWSVPGSGEQYF. In nucleotides, the CDR3 is TGTGCCTGGAGTGTCCCCGGGAGCGGTGAGCAGTACTTC.

The rearrangement joins TRBV30 to TRBJ2-7; D is possibly TRBD1 (5 bases). This CDR3 comprises 11 residues. The germline V gene encodes CDR1 GTSNPN and CDR2 SVGIG (reference sequence). Trimming took off 3 bases at V and 12 bases at J, with 15 bases between the two ends. CDR3 sequence (DNA): TGTGCCTGGAGAGACCAGGGTTTTTCGTACTTC. Translated, it gives CAWRDQGFSYF.

V usage is TRBV11-3 and J usage is TRBJ2-1; D is perhaps TRBD2 (6 bases). V lost 1 base and J lost 6, with 13 bases in between. Looked up from germline, CDR1 is SGHNT and CDR2 is YENEEA. This CDR3 spans 15 amino acids. This chain's CDR3 is CASSLGGKASNEQFF. CDR3 DNA sequence: TGTGCCAGCAGCTTAGGCGGGAAGGCTAGCAATGAGCAGTTCTTC.